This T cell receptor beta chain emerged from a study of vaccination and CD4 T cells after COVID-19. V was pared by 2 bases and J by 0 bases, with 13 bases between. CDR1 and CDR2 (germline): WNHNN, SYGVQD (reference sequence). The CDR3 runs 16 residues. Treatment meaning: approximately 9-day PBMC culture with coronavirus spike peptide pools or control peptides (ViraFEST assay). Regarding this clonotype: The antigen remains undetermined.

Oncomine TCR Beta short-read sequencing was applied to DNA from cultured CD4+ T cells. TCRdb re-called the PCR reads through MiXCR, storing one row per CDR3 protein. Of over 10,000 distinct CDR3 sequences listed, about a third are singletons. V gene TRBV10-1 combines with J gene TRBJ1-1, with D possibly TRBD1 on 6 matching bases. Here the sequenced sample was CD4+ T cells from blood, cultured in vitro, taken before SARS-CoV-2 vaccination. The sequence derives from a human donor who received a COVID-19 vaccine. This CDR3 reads CASSERDDRMNTEAFF. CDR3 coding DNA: TGCGCCAGCAGTGAGCGCGACGACAGGATGAACACTGAAGCTTTCTTT.